The TCR beta chain under discussion was sequenced for a study of beta chain features in type 1 diabetes. Trimming took off 2 bases at V and 0 bases at J, with 5 bases between the two ends. The CDR3 spans 15 residues. Germline lookup yields CDR1 LNHNV and CDR2 YYDKDF (reference sequence). Points from the study as a whole: cDNA-based reads could over-represent cells with high TCR expression.

Expressed TCRB transcripts were sequenced because the isolated RNA had all been reverse transcribed beforehand. Clones were read by immunoSEQ multiplex PCR, and TCRdb kept only the in-frame ones, dropping some. The data hold fewer than 900,000 clones, with under 20% observed a single time. This clone appeared a few times. Its antigen is unidentified. The chain employs TRBV15 and TRBJ2-6, with unresolved D. The sequenced material came from naive CD4+ T cells from blood. This TCR came from a woman under 30 in good health. As DNA, the CDR3 is TGTGCCACCAGCAGACAAAACTCTGGGGCCAACGTCCTGACTTTC. It encodes CATSRQNSGANVLTF.